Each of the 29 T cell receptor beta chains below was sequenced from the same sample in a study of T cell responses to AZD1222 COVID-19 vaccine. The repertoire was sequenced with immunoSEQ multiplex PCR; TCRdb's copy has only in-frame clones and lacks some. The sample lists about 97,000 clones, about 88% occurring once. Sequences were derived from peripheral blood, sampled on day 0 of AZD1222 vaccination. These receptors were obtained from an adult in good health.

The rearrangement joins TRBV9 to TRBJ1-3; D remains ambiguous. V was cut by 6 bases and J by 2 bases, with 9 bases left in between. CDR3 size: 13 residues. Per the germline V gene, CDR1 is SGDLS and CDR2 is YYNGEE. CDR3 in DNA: TGTGCCAGCAACGATGAAGCTGGAAACACCATATATTTT. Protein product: CASNDEAGNTIYF. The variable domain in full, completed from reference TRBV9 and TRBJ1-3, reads DSGVTQTPKHLITATGQRVTLRCSPRSGDLSVYWYQQSLDQGLQFLIQYYNGEERAKGNILERFSAQQFPDLHSELNLSSLELGDSALYFCASNDEAGNTIYFGEGSWLTVV.

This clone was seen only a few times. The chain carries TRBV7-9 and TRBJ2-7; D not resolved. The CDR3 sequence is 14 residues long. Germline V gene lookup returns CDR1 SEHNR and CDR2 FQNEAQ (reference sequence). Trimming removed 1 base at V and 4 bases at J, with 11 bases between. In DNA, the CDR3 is TGTGCCAGCAGCTTAGTGGGCACTTTTTACGAGCAGTACTTC. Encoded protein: CASSLVGTFYEQYF.

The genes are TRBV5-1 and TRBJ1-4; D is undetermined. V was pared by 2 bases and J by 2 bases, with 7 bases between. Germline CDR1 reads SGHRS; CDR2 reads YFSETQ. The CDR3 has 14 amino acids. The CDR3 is CASSFLGTNEKLFF. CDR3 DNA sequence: TGCGCCAGCAGCTTTCTAGGGACTAATGAAAAACTGTTTTTT.

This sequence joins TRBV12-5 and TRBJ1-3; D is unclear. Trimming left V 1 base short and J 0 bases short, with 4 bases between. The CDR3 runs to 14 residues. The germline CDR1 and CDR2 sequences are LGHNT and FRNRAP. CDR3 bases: TGTGCTAGTGGTTTGGATTACTCTGGAAACACCATATATTTT. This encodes CASGLDYSGNTIYF.

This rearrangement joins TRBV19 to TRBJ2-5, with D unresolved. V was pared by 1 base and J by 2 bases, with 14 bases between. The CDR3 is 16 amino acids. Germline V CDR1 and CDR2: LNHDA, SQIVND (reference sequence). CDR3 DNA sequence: TGTGCCAGTAGTATAGGGCCCTCGGCGAATCAAGAGACCCAGTACTTC. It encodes CASSIGPSANQETQYF.

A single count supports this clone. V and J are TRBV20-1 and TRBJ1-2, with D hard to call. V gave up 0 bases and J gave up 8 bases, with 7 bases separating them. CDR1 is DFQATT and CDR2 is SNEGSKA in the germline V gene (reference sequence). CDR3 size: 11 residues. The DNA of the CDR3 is TGCAGTGCTAGAGATCCCCCGGGCTACACCTTC. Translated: CSARDPPGYTF.

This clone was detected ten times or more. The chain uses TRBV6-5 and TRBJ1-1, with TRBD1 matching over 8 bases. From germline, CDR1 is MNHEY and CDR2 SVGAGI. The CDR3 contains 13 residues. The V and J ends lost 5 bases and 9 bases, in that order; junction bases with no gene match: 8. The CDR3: CASSSLDRGKAFF. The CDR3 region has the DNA TGTGCCAGCAGTAGCTTAGACAGGGGCAAAGCTTTCTTT.

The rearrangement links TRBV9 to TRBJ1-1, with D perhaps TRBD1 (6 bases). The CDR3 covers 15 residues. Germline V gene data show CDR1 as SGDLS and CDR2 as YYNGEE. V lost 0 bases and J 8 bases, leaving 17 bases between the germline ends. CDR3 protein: CASSVEGGTPSEAFF. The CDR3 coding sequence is TGTGCCAGCAGCGTAGAGGGGGGGACACCCAGCGAAGCTTTCTTT.

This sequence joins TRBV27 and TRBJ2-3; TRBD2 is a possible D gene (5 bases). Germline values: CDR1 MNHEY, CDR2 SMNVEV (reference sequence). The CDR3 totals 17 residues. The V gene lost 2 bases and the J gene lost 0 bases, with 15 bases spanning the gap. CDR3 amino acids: CASSLPARAASTDTQYF. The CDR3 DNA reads TGTGCCAGCAGTTTACCAGCGCGGGCAGCTAGCACAGATACGCAGTATTTT.

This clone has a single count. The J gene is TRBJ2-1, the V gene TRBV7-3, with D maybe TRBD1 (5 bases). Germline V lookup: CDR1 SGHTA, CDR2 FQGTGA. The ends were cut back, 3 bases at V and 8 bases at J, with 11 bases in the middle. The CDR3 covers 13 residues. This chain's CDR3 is CASSLGPRDEQFF. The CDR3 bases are TGTGCCAGCAGCTTGGGGCCCCGGGATGAGCAGTTCTTC. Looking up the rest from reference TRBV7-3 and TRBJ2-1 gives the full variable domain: GAGVSQTPSNKVTEKGKYVELRCDPISGHTALYWYRQSLGQGPEFLIYFQGTGAADDSGLPNDRFFAVRPEGSVSTLKIQRTERGDSAVYLCASSLGPRDEQFFGPGTRLTVL.

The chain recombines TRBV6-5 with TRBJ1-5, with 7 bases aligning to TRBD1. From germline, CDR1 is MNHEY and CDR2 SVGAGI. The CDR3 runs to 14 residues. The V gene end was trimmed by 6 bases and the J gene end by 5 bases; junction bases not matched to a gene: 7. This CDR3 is CASSKQGLHQPQHF. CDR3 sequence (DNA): TGTGCCAGCAGCAAACAGGGGTTACATCAGCCCCAGCATTTT.

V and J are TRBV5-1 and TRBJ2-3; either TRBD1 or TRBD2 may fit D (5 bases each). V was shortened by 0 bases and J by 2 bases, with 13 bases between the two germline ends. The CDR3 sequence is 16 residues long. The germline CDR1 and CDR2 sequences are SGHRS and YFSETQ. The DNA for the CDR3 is TGCGCCAGCAGCTTGGGGGGAGCAGGGCCCACAGATACGCAGTATTTT. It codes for CASSLGGAGPTDTQYF. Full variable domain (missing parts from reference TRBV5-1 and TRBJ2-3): KAGVTQTPRYLIKTRGQQVTLSCSPISGHRSVSWYQQTPGQGLQFLFEYFSETQRNKGNFPGRFSGRQFSNSRSEMNVSTLELGDSALYLCASSLGGAGPTDTQYFGPGTRLTVL.

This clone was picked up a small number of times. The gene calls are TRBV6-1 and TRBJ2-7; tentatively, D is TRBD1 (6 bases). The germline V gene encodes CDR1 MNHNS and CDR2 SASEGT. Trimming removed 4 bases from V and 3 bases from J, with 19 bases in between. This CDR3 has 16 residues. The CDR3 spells CASSGRTATRGYEQYF. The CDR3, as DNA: TGTGCCAGCAGTGGGCGGACAGCAACCCGGGGCTACGAGCAGTACTTC.

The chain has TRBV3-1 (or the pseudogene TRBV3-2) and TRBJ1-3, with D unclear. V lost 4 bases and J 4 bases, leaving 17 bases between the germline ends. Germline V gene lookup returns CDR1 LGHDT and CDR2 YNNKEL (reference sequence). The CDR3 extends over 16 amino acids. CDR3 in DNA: TGTGCCAGCAGCCCTACAGCTCCGGGAGCAGGAAACACCATATATTTT. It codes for CASSPTAPGAGNTIYF.

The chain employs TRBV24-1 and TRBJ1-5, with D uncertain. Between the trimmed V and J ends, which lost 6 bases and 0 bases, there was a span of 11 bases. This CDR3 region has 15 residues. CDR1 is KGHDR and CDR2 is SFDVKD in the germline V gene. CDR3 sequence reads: CATSPGGYSNQPQHF. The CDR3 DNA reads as TGTGCCACCAGTCCAGGCGGGTATAGCAATCAGCCCCAGCATTTT.

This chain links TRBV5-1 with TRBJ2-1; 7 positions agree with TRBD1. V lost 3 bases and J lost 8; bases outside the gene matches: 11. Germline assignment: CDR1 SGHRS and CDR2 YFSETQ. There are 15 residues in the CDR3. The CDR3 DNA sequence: TGCGCCAGCAGCTACGACAGGGCGGTGTTCGATGAGCAGTTCTTC. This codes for CASSYDRAVFDEQFF.

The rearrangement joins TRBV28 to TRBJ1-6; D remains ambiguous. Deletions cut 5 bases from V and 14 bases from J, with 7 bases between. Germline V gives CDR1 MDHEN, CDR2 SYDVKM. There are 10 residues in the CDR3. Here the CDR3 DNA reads TGTGCCAGCAGTGCATTCACCCTCCACTTT. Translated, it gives CASSAFTLHF.

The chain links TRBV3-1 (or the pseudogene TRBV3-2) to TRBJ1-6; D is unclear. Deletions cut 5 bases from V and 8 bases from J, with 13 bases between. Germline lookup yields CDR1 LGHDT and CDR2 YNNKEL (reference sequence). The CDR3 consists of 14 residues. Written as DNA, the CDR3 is TGTGCCAGCAGCAAGGGCACCCAGTATTCACCCCTCCACTTT. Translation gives CASSKGTQYSPLHF.

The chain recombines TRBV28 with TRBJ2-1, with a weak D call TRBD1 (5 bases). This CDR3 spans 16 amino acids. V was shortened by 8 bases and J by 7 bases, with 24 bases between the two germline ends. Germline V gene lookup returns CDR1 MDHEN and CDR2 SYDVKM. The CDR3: CASGQLGRAKGNEQFF. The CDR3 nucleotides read TGTGCCAGCGGCCAGCTGGGTCGCGCAAAGGGGAATGAGCAGTTCTTC. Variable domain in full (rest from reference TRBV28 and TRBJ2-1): DVKVTQSSRYLVKRTGEKVFLECVQDMDHENMFWYRQDPGLGLRLIYFSYDVKMKEKGDIPEGYSVSREKKERFSLILESASTNQTSMYLCASGQLGRAKGNEQFFGPGTRLTVL.

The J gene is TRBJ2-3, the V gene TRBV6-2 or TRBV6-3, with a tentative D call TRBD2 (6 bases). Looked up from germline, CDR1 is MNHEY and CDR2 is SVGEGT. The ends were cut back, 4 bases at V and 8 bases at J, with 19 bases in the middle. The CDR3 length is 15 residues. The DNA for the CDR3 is TGTGCCAGCAGTTCGCGGGACTCCCCAGCCGGTACGCAGTATTTT. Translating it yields CASSSRDSPAGTQYF.

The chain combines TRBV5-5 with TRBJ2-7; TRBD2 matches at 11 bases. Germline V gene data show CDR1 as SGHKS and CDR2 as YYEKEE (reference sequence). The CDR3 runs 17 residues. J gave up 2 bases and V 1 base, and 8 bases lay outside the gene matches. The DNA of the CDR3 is TGTGCCAGCAGCTTGCCGGATATAGCGGGAGGGGCCTACGAGCAGTACTTC. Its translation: CASSLPDIAGGAYEQYF.

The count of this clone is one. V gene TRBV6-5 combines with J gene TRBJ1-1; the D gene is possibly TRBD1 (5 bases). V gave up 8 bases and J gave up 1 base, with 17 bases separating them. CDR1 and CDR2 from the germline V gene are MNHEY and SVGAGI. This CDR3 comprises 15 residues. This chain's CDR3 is CASGNRQSKNTEAFF. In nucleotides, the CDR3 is TGTGCCAGCGGTAACAGGCAGTCAAAGAACACTGAAGCTTTCTTT.

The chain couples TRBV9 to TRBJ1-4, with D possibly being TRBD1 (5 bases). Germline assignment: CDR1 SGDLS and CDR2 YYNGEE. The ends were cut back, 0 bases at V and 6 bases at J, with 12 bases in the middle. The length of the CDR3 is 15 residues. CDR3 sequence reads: CASSVAGRADEKLFF. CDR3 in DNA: TGTGCCAGCAGCGTAGCGGGGCGGGCGGATGAAAAACTGTTTTTT. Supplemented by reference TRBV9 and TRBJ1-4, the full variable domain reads DSGVTQTPKHLITATGQRVTLRCSPRSGDLSVYWYQQSLDQGLQFLIQYYNGEERAKGNILERFSAQQFPDLHSELNLSSLELGDSALYFCASSVAGRADEKLFFGSGTQLSVL.

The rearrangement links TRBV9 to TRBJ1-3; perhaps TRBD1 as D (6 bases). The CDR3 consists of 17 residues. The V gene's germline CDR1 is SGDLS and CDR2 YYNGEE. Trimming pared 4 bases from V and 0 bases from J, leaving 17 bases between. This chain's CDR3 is CASSPSGTSISGNTIYF. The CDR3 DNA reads TGTGCCAGCAGCCCGAGCGGGACATCTATCTCTGGAAACACCATATATTTT.

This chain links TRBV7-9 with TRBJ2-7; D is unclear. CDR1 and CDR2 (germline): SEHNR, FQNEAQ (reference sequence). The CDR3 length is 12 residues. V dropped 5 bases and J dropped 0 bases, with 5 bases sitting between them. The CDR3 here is CASSPYSYEQYF. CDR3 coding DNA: TGTGCCAGCAGCCCGTACTCCTACGAGCAGTACTTC.

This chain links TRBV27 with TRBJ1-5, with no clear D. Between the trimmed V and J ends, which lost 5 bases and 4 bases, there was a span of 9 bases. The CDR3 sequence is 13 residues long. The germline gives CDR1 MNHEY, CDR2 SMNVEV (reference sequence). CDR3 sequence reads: CASSPRGNQPQHF. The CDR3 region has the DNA TGTGCCAGCAGTCCTCGCGGGAATCAGCCCCAGCATTTT.

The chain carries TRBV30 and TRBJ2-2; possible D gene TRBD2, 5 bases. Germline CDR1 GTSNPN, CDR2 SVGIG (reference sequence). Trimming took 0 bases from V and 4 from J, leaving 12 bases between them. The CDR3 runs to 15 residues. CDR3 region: CAWSVYSRGTGELFF. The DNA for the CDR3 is TGTGCCTGGAGTGTCTACTCCCGGGGCACCGGGGAGCTGTTTTTT. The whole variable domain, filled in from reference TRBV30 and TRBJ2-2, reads SQTIHQWPATLVQPVGSPLSLECTVEGTSNPNLYWYRQAAGRGLQLLFYSVGIGQISSEVPQNLSASRPQDRQFILSSKKLLLSDSGFYLCAWSVYSRGTGELFFGEGSRLTVL.

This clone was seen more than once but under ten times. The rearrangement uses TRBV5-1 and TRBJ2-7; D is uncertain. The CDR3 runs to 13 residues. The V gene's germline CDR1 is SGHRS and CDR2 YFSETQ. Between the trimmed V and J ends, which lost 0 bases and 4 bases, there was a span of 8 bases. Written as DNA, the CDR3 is TGCGCCAGCAGCTTGGCCTCGGAGTACGAGCAGTACTTC. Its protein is CASSLASEYEQYF.

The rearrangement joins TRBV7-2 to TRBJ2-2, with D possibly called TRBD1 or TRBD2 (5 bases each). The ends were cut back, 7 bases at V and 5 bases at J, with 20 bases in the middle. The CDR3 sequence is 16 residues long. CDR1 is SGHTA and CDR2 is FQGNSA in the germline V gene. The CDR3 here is CASTPGAGSGTGELFF. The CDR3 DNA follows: TGTGCCAGCACCCCCGGGGCGGGCTCGGGGACCGGGGAGCTGTTTTTT. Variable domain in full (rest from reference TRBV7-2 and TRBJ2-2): GAGVSQSPSNKVTEKGKDVELRCDPISGHTALYWYRQSLGQGLEFLIYFQGNSAPDKSGLPSDRFSAERTGGSVSTLTIQRTQQEDSAVYLCASTPGAGSGTGELFFGEGSRLTVL.